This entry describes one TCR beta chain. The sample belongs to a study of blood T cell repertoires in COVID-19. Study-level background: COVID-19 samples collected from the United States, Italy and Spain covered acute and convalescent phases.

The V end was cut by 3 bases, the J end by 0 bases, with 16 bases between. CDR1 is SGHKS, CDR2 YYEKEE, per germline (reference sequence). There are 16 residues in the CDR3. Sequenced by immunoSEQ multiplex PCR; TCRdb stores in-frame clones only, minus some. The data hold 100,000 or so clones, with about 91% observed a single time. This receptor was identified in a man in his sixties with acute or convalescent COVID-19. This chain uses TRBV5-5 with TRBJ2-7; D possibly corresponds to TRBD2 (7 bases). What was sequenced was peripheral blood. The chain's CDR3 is CASSSRGGATSYEQYF. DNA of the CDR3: TGTGCCAGCAGCTCGAGGGGGGGGGCAACCTCCTACGAGCAGTACTTC.